This T cell receptor beta chain is drawn from a study of cytomegalovirus exposure and HLA in healthy donors. In the study overall: Of all 398 donors who were genotyped, 80% to 85% belonged to the Caucasian-associated ancestry cluster.

The CDR3 consists of 15 residues. The germline CDR1 and CDR2 sequences are SQVTM and ANQGSEA. Deletions cut 3 bases from V and 1 base from J, with 15 bases between. 60 Vbeta and 13 Jbeta primers were used in PCR. Profiled with immunoSEQ multiplex PCR; TCRdb holds only in-frame clones, not every one. The repertoire consists of about 93,000 clones, with under 90% occurring once and the leading ten covering about 3.8%. The V call is TRBV29-1, the J call TRBJ2-5; D is perhaps TRBD2 (6 bases). This TCR was sampled from a man between 50 and 59 years old in good health and CMV-seronegative. Sequenced material: PBMCs. DNA for the CDR3: TGCAGCGTTGAGGGAGGACGGGGGATCCAAGAGACCCAGTACTTC. This codes for CSVEGGRGIQETQYF.